These 27 T cell receptor beta chains were all obtained from the same sample, sequenced in a study of T cell responses to AZD1222 COVID-19 vaccine. Assay used: immunoSEQ multiplex PCR; TCRdb lists only in-frame clones, some missing. The sample lists about 140,000 clones; about 92% were seen once. This sample comprised peripheral blood, obtained on day 0 of AZD1222 vaccination. The receptors were gathered from an adult in good health.

The chain employs TRBV7-2 and TRBJ2-5, with 8 bases identical to TRBD1. Germline CDR1 and CDR2: SGHTA and FQGNSA. The CDR3 is 15 amino acids. Trimming cost V 2 bases and J 4 bases; bases outside gene matches: 6. CDR3 DNA: TGTGCCAGCAGCTTAACCGCCGGGACAGGAGAGACCCAGTACTTC. Translating it yields CASSLTAGTGETQYF.

This chain joins TRBV5-4 and TRBJ1-6; the D is unclear. The CDR3 covers 15 residues. Trimming removed 0 bases at V and 8 bases at J, with 12 bases between. The germline V gene has CDR1 SGHNT and CDR2 YYREEE (reference sequence). CDR3 loop: CASSLAAQGDSPLHF. As DNA, the CDR3 is TGTGCCAGCAGCTTGGCAGCCCAAGGTGATTCACCCCTCCACTTT.

Written as DNA, the CDR3 is TGCGCCAGCCGCCCTGTAGCGGGAGGCAACGAGCAGTACTTC. Its translation is CASRPVAGGNEQYF. This sequence joins TRBV10-2 and TRBJ2-7; 10 bases match TRBD2. There are 14 residues in the CDR3. Germline CDR1 reads WSHSY; CDR2 reads SAAADI. Trimming at V came to 8 bases and at J to 5 bases, leaving 9 bases not matched to a gene.

This chain connects TRBV11-2 to TRBJ1-4, with D hard to call. The CDR3 is made up of 14 amino acids. Germline V gives CDR1 SGHAT, CDR2 FQNNGV. Trimming left V 0 bases short and J 0 bases short, with 2 bases between. This CDR3 reads CASSLDATNEKLFF. The CDR3 DNA reads TGTGCCAGCAGCTTAGATGCAACTAATGAAAAACTGTTTTTT. Combining the CDR3 with reference TRBV11-2 and TRBJ1-4 gives the whole variable domain EAGVAQSPRYKIIEKRQSVAFWCNPISGHATLYWYQQILGQGPKLLIQFQNNGVVDDSQLPKDRFSAERLKGVDSTLKIQPAKLEDSAVYLCASSLDATNEKLFFGSGTQLSVL.

The rearrangement links TRBV5-8 to TRBJ2-3; a possible D gene is TRBD1 (5 bases). Looked up from germline, CDR1 is SGHTS and CDR2 is YDEGEE. V lost 3 bases to trimming and J lost 2 bases, with 10 bases between them. The CDR3 is 14 residues long. The CDR3 here is CASSSRQITDTQYF. CDR3 DNA: TGTGCCAGCAGCTCGAGACAGATCACAGATACGCAGTATTTT. The full variable domain, with the rest looked up from reference TRBV5-8 and TRBJ2-3, is EAGVTQSPTHLIKTRGQQATLRCSPISGHTSVYWYQQALGLGLQFLLWYDEGEERNRGNFPPRFSGRQFPNYSSELNVNALELEDSALYLCASSSRQITDTQYFGPGTRLTVL.

The chain links TRBV27 to TRBJ2-1; TRBD2 aligns across 7 bases. With 2 bases clipped from V and 10 bases from J, the junction kept 8 bases outside the gene matches. The CDR3 is 14 residues long. From germline, CDR1 is MNHEY and CDR2 SMNVEV (reference sequence). The CDR3 region is CASSLGTTDVEQFF. The DNA of the CDR3 is TGTGCCAGCAGTTTAGGGACTACCGACGTGGAGCAGTTCTTC.

The chain employs TRBV5-1 and TRBJ2-1; tentatively, D is TRBD1 (6 bases). The CDR3 length is 15 residues. Germline loops: CDR1 SGHRS, CDR2 YFSETQ. Trimming removed 4 bases from V and 7 bases from J, with 18 bases in between. The DNA for the CDR3 is TGCGCCAGCAGCCCCTTTAGTGGGGGCGGAAATGAGCAGTTCTTC. Translated: CASSPFSGGGNEQFF.

The rearrangement links TRBV5-3 to TRBJ2-7; maybe TRBD1 (6 bases). TRBV5-3 is identified as an open reading frame with a role that is uncertain. This CDR3 region has 15 residues. V shed 6 bases and J shed 2 bases, with 18 bases lying between them. The CDR3 spells CARIKTGGKPYEQYF. CDR3 nucleotides: TGTGCCAGAATCAAGACAGGCGGTAAACCCTACGAGCAGTACTTC.

The rearrangement uses TRBV7-7 and TRBJ2-5; TRBD2 matches 7 bases. CDR1 and CDR2 (germline): SSHAT, FNYEAQ (reference sequence). The CDR3 sequence is 16 residues long. J was trimmed by 3 bases and V by 5 bases; bases with no gene match: 12. The CDR3 bases are TGTGCCAGCAGCCGTGGGGGGGTGATTGGGGAAGAGACCCAGTACTTC. Translating it yields CASSRGGVIGEETQYF.

There are a few counts of this clone. The chain is built from TRBV14 and TRBJ2-7; D might be TRBD2 (5 bases). Germline assignment: CDR1 SGHDN and CDR2 FVKESK. V was cut by 5 bases and J by 5 bases, with 7 bases left in between. The CDR3 spans 11 residues. The CDR3 DNA is TGTGCCAGCAGCTCCGGGAACGAGCAGTACTTC. Translating gives CASSSGNEQYF.

The chain carries TRBV27 and TRBJ2-5; D is uncertain. V was clipped by 2 bases and J by 7 bases, with 11 bases between them. The germline V gene has CDR1 MNHEY and CDR2 SMNVEV (reference sequence). CDR3 length: 13 amino acids. The CDR3 DNA is TGTGCCAGCAGTTTAAACAGCGTGGGGACCCAGTACTTC. It specifies CASSLNSVGTQYF.

The chain recombines TRBV4-2 with TRBJ1-2; D gene uncertain. V shed 1 base and J shed 3 bases, with 9 bases lying between them. The CDR3 has 14 amino acids. Germline V gives CDR1 LGHNA, CDR2 YNFKEQ. The CDR3 DNA is TGTGCCAGCAGCCAAGCAGACACGGACTATGGCTACACCTTC. Translation: CASSQADTDYGYTF.

This chain uses TRBV19 with TRBJ2-7, with D hard to call. CDR1 and CDR2 (germline): LNHDA, SQIVND (reference sequence). The CDR3 runs 14 residues. Deletions cut 5 bases from V and 2 bases from J, with 13 bases between. The CDR3 reads CASSHTTDTYEQYF. DNA for the CDR3: TGTGCCAGTAGTCACACAACCGACACCTACGAGCAGTACTTC.

The chain is built from TRBV7-9 and TRBJ1-3; perhaps TRBD1 as D (5 bases). Germline values: CDR1 SEHNR, CDR2 FQNEAQ (reference sequence). CDR3 length: 17 residues. The V and J ends lost 5 bases and 0 bases respectively, with 17 bases between them. The CDR3 here is CASSRDRTRSSGNTIYF. CDR3 sequence (DNA): TGTGCCAGCAGCCGTGACAGAACCCGAAGCTCTGGAAACACCATATATTTT.

The J gene is TRBJ1-1, the V gene TRBV11-2; D might be TRBD1 (6 bases). Trimming left V 5 bases short and J 0 bases short, with 16 bases between. The germline V gene encodes CDR1 SGHAT and CDR2 FQNNGV. The CDR3 has 16 residues. CDR3 in amino acids: CASSPVWGALNTEAFF. The CDR3 DNA reads as TGTGCCAGCAGCCCGGTGTGGGGGGCCTTGAACACTGAAGCTTTCTTT.

The chain employs TRBV19 and TRBJ1-5, with 8 bases fitting TRBD1. J lost 5 bases, V lost 1 base, and 4 bases had no gene match. CDR3 length equals 15 residues. Looked up from germline, CDR1 is LNHDA and CDR2 is SQIVND (reference sequence). In nucleotides, the CDR3 is TGTGCCAGTAGTATAGGGACAGGGCCTTATCAGCCCCAGCATTTT. This gives the protein CASSIGTGPYQPQHF.

The chain recombines TRBV7-3 with TRBJ2-3, with a possible D match to TRBD2 (5 bases). V lost 5 bases and J lost 2, with 11 bases in between. The CDR3 sequence is 14 residues long. The V gene's germline CDR1 is SGHTA and CDR2 FQGTGA. CDR3: CASSPSGFTDTQYF. The CDR3 nucleotides read TGTGCCAGCAGCCCCAGCGGTTTCACAGATACGCAGTATTTT.

The chain couples TRBV30 to TRBJ2-1; perhaps TRBD2 as D (5 bases). This CDR3 spans 12 amino acids. Trimming removed 0 bases at V and 8 bases at J, with 8 bases between. Looked up from germline, CDR1 is GTSNPN and CDR2 is SVGIG (reference sequence). CDR3 protein: CAWSVRGYEQFF. CDR3 DNA: TGTGCCTGGAGTGTACGCGGGTATGAGCAGTTCTTC.

The chain is built from TRBV7-2 and TRBJ1-4; TRBD1 aligns across 8 bases. Trimming took 4 bases from V and 8 from J; bases not matched to a gene: 9. There are 15 residues in the CDR3. Germline assignment: CDR1 SGHTA and CDR2 FQGNSA. The DNA for the CDR3 is TGTGCCAGCAGCTCCCAGACAGGGGTGGGAGAAAAACTGTTTTTT. Protein product: CASSSQTGVGEKLFF. Together with reference TRBV7-2 and TRBJ1-4, the CDR3 gives the full variable domain: GAGVSQSPSNKVTEKGKDVELRCDPISGHTALYWYRQSLGQGLEFLIYFQGNSAPDKSGLPSDRFSAERTGGSVSTLTIQRTQQEDSAVYLCASSSQTGVGEKLFFGSGTQLSVL.

The chain employs TRBV15 and TRBJ2-5; 10 bases fit TRBD2. CDR1 LNHNV and CDR2 YYDKDF come from the germline V gene (reference sequence). The length of the CDR3 is 18 residues. V was pared by 0 bases and J by 5 bases, with 12 bases of the junction left unmatched. The CDR3 here is CATSRDLPASGRRETQYF. CDR3 nucleotides: TGTGCCACCAGCAGAGACCTCCCGGCTAGCGGGAGACGTGAGACCCAGTACTTC.

The V and J genes are TRBV19 and TRBJ2-7, with D perhaps matching TRBD1 (5 bases). Germline CDR1 LNHDA, CDR2 SQIVND (reference sequence). The CDR3 covers 13 residues. V lost 3 bases, J lost 6 bases, and 12 bases lay in between. The CDR3 reads CASSIQGKSEQYF. The CDR3 DNA sequence: TGTGCCAGTAGTATTCAGGGAAAGAGCGAGCAGTACTTC.

The chain combines TRBV9 with TRBJ2-5, with TRBD2 identical over 7 bases. Germline CDR1 SGDLS, CDR2 YYNGEE. The CDR3 runs to 15 residues. Germline trimming cut 3 bases from V and 5 bases from J; bases unmatched to any gene: 10. The CDR3 DNA follows: TGTGCCAGCAGCGCCGTGGGCGGGAGTATGGAGACCCAGTACTTC. It codes for CASSAVGGSMETQYF.

The chain carries TRBV13 and TRBJ1-1; possible D gene TRBD1, 5 bases. The CDR3 covers 15 residues. Per germline, CDR1 PRHDT and CDR2 FYEKMQ (reference sequence). The V end was cut by 4 bases, the J end by 1 base, with 13 bases between. DNA for the CDR3: TGTGCCAGCAGCTCCCCCGGGACGGCGAACACTGAAGCTTTCTTT. Protein: CASSSPGTANTEAFF. Variable domain in full (rest from reference TRBV13 and TRBJ1-1): AAGVIQSPRHLIKEKRETATLKCYPIPRHDTVYWYQQGPGQDPQFLISFYEKMQSDKGSIPDRFSAQQFSDYHSELNMSSLELGDSALYFCASSSPGTANTEAFFGQGTRLTVV.

The V gene is TRBV7-9, the J gene TRBJ2-5, with D tentatively TRBD2 (5 bases). V lost 6 bases to trimming and J lost 4 bases, with 21 bases between them. Germline CDR1 reads SEHNR; CDR2 reads FQNEAQ (reference sequence). The CDR3 has 16 residues. As DNA, the CDR3 is TGTGCCAGCAGGCAATCTTTGGGGAGAGGAGGAGAGACCCAGTACTTC. Translation gives CASRQSLGRGGETQYF.

The chain employs TRBV19 and TRBJ2-7; 7 bases fit TRBD1. Germline values: CDR1 LNHDA, CDR2 SQIVND (reference sequence). Unmatched junction bases numbered 2, after V lost 9 bases and J lost 3 bases. CDR3 length equals 11 residues. Here the CDR3 reads CASGQDYEQYF. The CDR3 bases are TGTGCCAGCGGACAGGACTACGAGCAGTACTTC. Drawing the rest from reference TRBV19 and TRBJ2-7, the complete variable domain is DGGITQSPKYLFRKEGQNVTLSCEQNLNHDAMYWYRQDPGQGLRLIYYSQIVNDFQKGDIAEGYSVSREKKESFPLTVTSAQKNPTAFYLCASGQDYEQYFGPGTRLTVT.

This clone was seen just once. This chain links TRBV30 with TRBJ1-3, with 10 bases identical to TRBD1. The CDR3 is 14 residues long. Germline values: CDR1 GTSNPN, CDR2 SVGIG (reference sequence). V lost 3 bases to trimming and J lost 3 bases; unmatched junction nucleotides: 2. CDR3 sequence: CAWSDRGRGNTIYF. The CDR3 DNA reads TGTGCCTGGAGCGACAGGGGGCGTGGAAACACCATATATTTT.

The V and J genes are TRBV19 and TRBJ1-2, with D uncertain. Trimming left V 7 bases short and J 4 bases short, with 16 bases between. The V gene's germline CDR1 is LNHDA and CDR2 SQIVND (reference sequence). The CDR3 extends over 14 amino acids. The CDR3, as DNA: TGTGCCAGTAACCCCGACACGGTTGGCTATGGCTACACCTTC. Protein: CASNPDTVGYGYTF.